This entry is about one TCR beta chain. Its antigen is currently unknown. The sample comes from a study of cytomegalovirus exposure and HLA in healthy donors. Primers included in the PCR were 60 Vbeta and 13 Jbeta primers. This table comes from immunoSEQ multiplex PCR, and its TCRdb copy is limited to in-frame clones, with some not included. The sample holds around 100,000 clones, 70% to 85% seen once. Germline values: CDR1 SGHRS, CDR2 YFSETQ. This CDR3 has 14 amino acids. Trimming left V 4 bases short and J 1 base short, with 10 bases between. Study-level results: As a later analysis revealed, the rate of TCR association differed by HLA locus, with DRB1 most and HLA-C fewest.

V gene TRBV5-1 combines with J gene TRBJ2-3, with a weak D call TRBD1 (5 bases). Input material: PBMCs. This TCR was sampled from a young woman in good health and CMV-seronegative. The CDR3 reads CASSPQTGTDTQYF. The CDR3 DNA reads TGCGCCAGCAGCCCCCAGACAGGCACAGATACGCAGTATTTT.